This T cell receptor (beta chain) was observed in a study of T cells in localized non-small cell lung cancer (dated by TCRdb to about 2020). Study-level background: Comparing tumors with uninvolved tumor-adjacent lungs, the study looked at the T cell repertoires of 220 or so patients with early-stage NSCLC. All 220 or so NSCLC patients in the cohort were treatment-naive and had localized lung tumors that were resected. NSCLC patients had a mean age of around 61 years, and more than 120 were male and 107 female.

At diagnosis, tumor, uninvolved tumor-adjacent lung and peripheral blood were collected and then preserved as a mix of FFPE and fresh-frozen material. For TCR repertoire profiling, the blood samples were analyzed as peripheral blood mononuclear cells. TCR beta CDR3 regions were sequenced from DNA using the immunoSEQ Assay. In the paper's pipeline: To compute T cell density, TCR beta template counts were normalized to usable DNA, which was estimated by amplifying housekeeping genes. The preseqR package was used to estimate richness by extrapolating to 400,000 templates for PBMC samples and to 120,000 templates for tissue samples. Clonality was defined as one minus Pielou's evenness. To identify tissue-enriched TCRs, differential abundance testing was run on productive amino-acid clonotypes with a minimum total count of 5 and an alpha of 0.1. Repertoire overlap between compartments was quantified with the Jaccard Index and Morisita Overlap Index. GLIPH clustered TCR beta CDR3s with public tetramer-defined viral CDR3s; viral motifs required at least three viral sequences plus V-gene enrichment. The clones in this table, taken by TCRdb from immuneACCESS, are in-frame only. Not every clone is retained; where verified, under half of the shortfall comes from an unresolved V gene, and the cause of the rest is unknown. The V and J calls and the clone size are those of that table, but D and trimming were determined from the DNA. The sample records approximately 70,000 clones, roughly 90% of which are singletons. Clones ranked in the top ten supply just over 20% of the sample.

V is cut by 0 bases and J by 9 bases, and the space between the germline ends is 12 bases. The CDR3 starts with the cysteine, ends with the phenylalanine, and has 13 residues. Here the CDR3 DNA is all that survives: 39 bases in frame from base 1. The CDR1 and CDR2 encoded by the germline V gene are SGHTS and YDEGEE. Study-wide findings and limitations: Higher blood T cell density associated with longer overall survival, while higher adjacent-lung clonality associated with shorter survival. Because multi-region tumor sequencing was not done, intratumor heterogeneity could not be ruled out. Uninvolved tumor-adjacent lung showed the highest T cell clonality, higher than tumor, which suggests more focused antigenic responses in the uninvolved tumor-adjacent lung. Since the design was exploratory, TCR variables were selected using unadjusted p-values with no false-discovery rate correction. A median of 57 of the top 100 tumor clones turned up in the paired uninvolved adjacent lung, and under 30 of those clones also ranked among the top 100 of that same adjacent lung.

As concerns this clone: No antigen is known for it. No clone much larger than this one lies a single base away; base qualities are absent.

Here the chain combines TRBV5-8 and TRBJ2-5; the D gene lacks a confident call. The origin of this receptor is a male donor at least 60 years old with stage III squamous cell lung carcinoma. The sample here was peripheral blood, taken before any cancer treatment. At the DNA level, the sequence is TGTGCCAGCAGCTTGGGGCAGCCTCAGGCCCAGTACTTC. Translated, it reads CASSLGQPQAQYF. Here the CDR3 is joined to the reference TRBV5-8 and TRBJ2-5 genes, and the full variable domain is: EAGVTQSPTHLIKTRGQQATLRCSPISGHTSVYWYQQALGLGLQFLLWYDEGEERNRGNFPPRFSGRQFPNYSSELNVNALELEDSALYLCASSLGQPQAQYFGPGTRLLVL.